One sample yielded the 28 T cell receptor beta chains listed below, sequenced in a study of regulatory and conventional T cells in RAG deficiency. Libraries were prepared by immunoSEQ multiplex PCR; TCRdb keeps only in-frame clonotypes and omits some of them. Of about 46,000 clones in the sample, 70% to 90% were seen once. Conventional CD4+ T cells were sorted from blood as CD25-low CD127-high cells. The same data also went into a second study, on regulatory T cells. That source notes: The PCR used 52 TRBV and 13 TRBJ primers.

The sample consisted of CD4+ effector T cells sorted from blood. Receptors originate from a human donor in good health.

This rearrangement joins TRBV10-1 to TRBJ2-5; D remains unclear. CDR3 size: 13 residues. V was shortened by 2 bases and J by 5 bases, with 9 bases between the two germline ends. In germline, CDR1 is WNHNN, CDR2 SYGVQD (reference sequence). DNA of the CDR3: TGCGCCAGCAGTGAGAGTAGAAGGGAGACCCAGTACTTC. Encoded protein: CASSESRRETQYF.

This sequence joins TRBV5-1 and TRBJ2-1; 7 bases are a match to TRBD2. Germline CDR1 is SGHRS and CDR2 is YFSETQ. The trim removed 0 bases at V and 3 bases at J, leaving 3 bases unmatched. This CDR3 region has 15 residues. The chain's CDR3 is CASSLGGGNYNEQFF. DNA of the CDR3: TGCGCCAGCAGCTTGGGGGGAGGGAACTACAATGAGCAGTTCTTC. Supplemented by reference TRBV5-1 and TRBJ2-1, the full variable domain reads KAGVTQTPRYLIKTRGQQVTLSCSPISGHRSVSWYQQTPGQGLQFLFEYFSETQRNKGNFPGRFSGRQFSNSRSEMNVSTLELGDSALYLCASSLGGGNYNEQFFGPGTRLTVL.

The chain recombines TRBV7-2 with TRBJ1-6; 8 bases are a match to TRBD1. Germline V gives CDR1 SGHTA, CDR2 FQGNSA. This CDR3 has 15 amino acids. After removal of 9 bases from V and 7 bases from J, the junction contained 11 bases not matched to a gene. The chain's CDR3 is CASTQRTGKNSPLHF. CDR3 DNA: TGTGCCAGTACACAAAGGACAGGGAAAAATTCACCCCTCCACTTT.

This clone was found once. Different DNA sequences within this sample yield the same CDR3. The chain employs TRBV28 and TRBJ1-2; D perhaps matches TRBD1 (5 bases). Trimming pared 2 bases from V and 8 bases from J, leaving 12 bases between. The CDR3 extends over 13 amino acids. Germline assignment: CDR1 MDHEN and CDR2 SYDVKM. Written as DNA, the CDR3 is TGTGCCAGCAGTTTAGGGGGGTCGCGAGGCTACACCTTC. It encodes CASSLGGSRGYTF.

This clone was detected only once. The rearrangement joins TRBV5-1 to TRBJ2-1; 8 nucleotides match TRBD1. This CDR3 has 14 residues. V dropped 0 bases and J dropped 7; count of bases not matched to a gene: 3. The germline V gene has CDR1 SGHRS and CDR2 YFSETQ. For the CDR3, the DNA is TGCGCCAGCAGCTTGGGGACAGGGAATAATGAGCAGTTCTTC. It is translated as CASSLGTGNNEQFF.

This rearrangement joins TRBV5-1 to TRBJ2-3, with D perhaps matching TRBD1 (5 bases). This CDR3 region has 14 residues. V lost 5 bases to trimming and J lost 2 bases, with 12 bases between them. The V gene's germline CDR1 is SGHRS and CDR2 YFSETQ. CDR3 nucleotides: TGCGCCAGCAGGGCCGACAGACCCACAGATACGCAGTATTTT. Translating gives CASRADRPTDTQYF.

This chain joins TRBV28 and TRBJ2-1, with D perhaps TRBD2 (5 bases). Per the germline V gene, CDR1 is MDHEN and CDR2 is SYDVKM. Trimming pared 6 bases from V and 7 bases from J, leaving 19 bases between. CDR3 length: 15 amino acids. The CDR3 sequence is CASSLSGGYMNEQFF. CDR3 bases: TGTGCCAGCAGCCTAAGTGGAGGCTACATGAATGAGCAGTTCTTC.

This clone showed up just once. The chain combines TRBV18 with TRBJ1-1, with D perhaps TRBD1 (5 bases). Trimming removed 3 bases from V and 2 bases from J, with 7 bases in between. Germline V gives CDR1 KGHSH, CDR2 LQKENI. The length of the CDR3 is 13 residues. CDR3 protein: CASSPTGNTEAFF. The CDR3 DNA reads as TGTGCCAGCTCACCTACAGGTAACACTGAAGCTTTCTTT. Combining the CDR3 with reference TRBV18 and TRBJ1-1 gives the whole variable domain NAGVMQNPRHLVRRRGQEARLRCSPMKGHSHVYWYRQLPEEGLKFMVYLQKENIIDESGMPKERFSAEFPKEGPSILRIQQVVRGDSAAYFCASSPTGNTEAFFGQGTRLTVV.

This chain links TRBV4-2 with TRBJ2-3; 7 nucleotides line up with TRBD1. Germline CDR1 is LGHNA and CDR2 is YNFKEQ. There are 15 residues in the CDR3. V lost 0 bases to trimming and J lost 1 base; unmatched junction nucleotides: 1. The CDR3 loop is CASSQDGTGTDTQYF. In nucleotides, the CDR3 is TGTGCCAGCAGCCAAGATGGGACAGGCACAGATACGCAGTATTTT.

The V and J genes are TRBV19 and TRBJ1-1, with D maybe TRBD1 (5 bases). There are 15 residues in the CDR3. With 6 bases removed from V and 5 bases from J, the gap between germline ends came to 19 bases. The germline V gene encodes CDR1 LNHDA and CDR2 SQIVND (reference sequence). The CDR3 loop reads CASSSKASKGTEAFF. Written as DNA, the CDR3 is TGTGCCAGTAGCAGCAAGGCCTCGAAGGGGACTGAAGCTTTCTTT. The full variable domain, completed using reference TRBV19 and TRBJ1-1, is DGGITQSPKYLFRKEGQNVTLSCEQNLNHDAMYWYRQDPGQGLRLIYYSQIVNDFQKGDIAEGYSVSREKKESFPLTVTSAQKNPTAFYLCASSSKASKGTEAFFGQGTRLTVV.

The sample holds a few counts of this clone. This CDR3 reads CATSRFRATGNTIYF. In DNA form, the CDR3 reads TGTGCCACCAGCAGGTTTCGGGCAACCGGAAACACCATATATTTT. The rearrangement links TRBV15 to TRBJ1-3; D gene unclear. The CDR3 runs 15 residues. V was clipped by 3 bases and J by 4 bases, with 13 bases between them. CDR1 LNHNV and CDR2 YYDKDF come from the germline V gene (reference sequence).

V gene TRBV9 combines with J gene TRBJ2-1; 10 bases align to TRBD1. Trimming took 3 bases from V and 4 from J; bases not matched to a gene: 7. Germline CDR1 reads SGDLS; CDR2 reads YYNGEE. CDR3 length equals 16 residues. The CDR3 region is CASSERTGGLYNEQFF. CDR3 in DNA: TGTGCCAGCAGCGAAAGGACAGGGGGTTTATACAATGAGCAGTTCTTC.

Only one count was recorded for this clone. The CDR3 here is CATSRDLAGNSDTQYF. Written as DNA, the CDR3 is TGTGCCACCAGCAGAGACCTAGCGGGAAATTCGGATACGCAGTATTTT. The rearrangement links TRBV15 to TRBJ2-3, with 9 bases identical to TRBD2. CDR1 is LNHNV, CDR2 YYDKDF, per germline (reference sequence). The CDR3 length is 16 residues. The ends lost 0 bases at V and 6 bases at J; junction bases unmatched: 7. The variable domain in full, with the rest retrieved from reference TRBV15 and TRBJ2-3, is DAMVIQNPRYQVTQFGKPVTLSCSQTLNHNVMYWYQQKSSQAPKLLFHYYDKDFNNEADTPDNFQSRRPNTSFCFLDIRSPGLGDTAMYLCATSRDLAGNSDTQYFGPGTRLTVL.

This sequence joins TRBV7-2 and TRBJ2-7; TRBD2 is a possible D gene (6 bases). Deletions cut 1 base from V and 1 base from J, with 14 bases between. The germline gives CDR1 SGHTA, CDR2 FQGNSA. The CDR3 is made up of 16 amino acids. The CDR3 region has the DNA TGTGCCAGCAGCTTAGTGGGAGCGGGCCGTTCCTACGAGCAGTACTTC. Translating it yields CASSLVGAGRSYEQYF.

The V gene is TRBV5-5, the J gene TRBJ2-5; TRBD1 matches at 8 bases. This CDR3 is built from 15 residues. Germline loops: CDR1 SGHKS, CDR2 YYEKEE (reference sequence). After removal of 4 bases from V and 1 base from J, the junction contained 6 bases not matched to a gene. This chain's CDR3 is CASSRTGISQETQYF. The CDR3 DNA sequence: TGTGCCAGCAGCCGGACAGGGATTTCCCAAGAGACCCAGTACTTC.

This chain uses TRBV7-6 with TRBJ2-7; TRBD2 agrees at 7 bases. The CDR3 is made up of 15 amino acids. Germline CDR1 and CDR2: SGHVS and FNYEAQ. V dropped 7 bases and J dropped 6; count of bases not matched to a gene: 15. The CDR3 DNA is TGTGCCAGCAAAGTAAATGGCGGGAGTGCTGGCGAGCAGTACTTC. It translates to CASKVNGGSAGEQYF.

This clone was detected a few times. The chain employs TRBV7-9 and TRBJ1-5; D not certain. From germline, CDR1 is SEHNR and CDR2 FQNEAQ (reference sequence). The CDR3 contains 13 residues. Trimming left V 5 bases short and J 4 bases short, with 9 bases between. The CDR3 DNA follows: TGTGCCAGCAGCGTGGACGGGAATCAGCCCCAGCATTTT. This sequence encodes CASSVDGNQPQHF.

J is TRBJ1-3 and V is TRBV18, with D tentatively TRBD1 (6 bases). The CDR3 runs 16 residues. Germline V gene sequence: CDR1 KGHSH, CDR2 LQKENI. V lost 2 bases and J lost 1, with 12 bases in between. The CDR3 spells CASSPASGASGNTIYF. CDR3 bases: TGTGCCAGCTCACCAGCCTCGGGGGCTTCTGGAAACACCATATATTTT. Complete variable domain (other parts from reference TRBV18 and TRBJ1-3): NAGVMQNPRHLVRRRGQEARLRCSPMKGHSHVYWYRQLPEEGLKFMVYLQKENIIDESGMPKERFSAEFPKEGPSILRIQQVVRGDSAAYFCASSPASGASGNTIYFGEGSWLTVV.

The chain has TRBV7-3 and TRBJ2-3, with D perhaps assigned TRBD1 or TRBD2 (5 bases each). CDR1 SGHTA and CDR2 FQGTGA come from the germline V gene. The CDR3 runs to 14 residues. V was clipped by 7 bases and J by 1 base, with 12 bases between them. CDR3 protein: CASKSGPGTDTQYF. The CDR3 DNA reads TGTGCCAGCAAGTCGGGACCAGGCACAGATACGCAGTATTTT.

The rearrangement links TRBV19 to TRBJ1-4; D remains ambiguous. The germline CDR1 and CDR2 sequences are LNHDA and SQIVND (reference sequence). The CDR3 has 14 amino acids. V was pared by 5 bases and J by 5 bases, with 12 bases between. CDR3 loop: CASSAPGPNEKLFF. As DNA, the CDR3 is TGTGCCAGTAGTGCACCGGGCCCGAATGAAAAACTGTTTTTT.

Comment on this clone: One junction end does not reproduce the germline sequence, and a read error may be involved. The V gene is TRBV2, the J gene TRBJ1-4; D gene unclear. The CDR3 is 17 amino acids. Germline values: CDR1 SNHLY, CDR2 FYNNEI. CDR3 sequence reads: CASTPGPGNATNEKLSF. CDR3 DNA: TGTGCCAGCACCCCCGGCCCCGGGAATGCAACTAATGAAAAACTGTCTTTT.

The chain combines TRBV15 with TRBJ1-4, with 8 bases aligning to TRBD1. CDR3 length: 15 amino acids. CDR1 and CDR2 (germline): LNHNV, YYDKDF (reference sequence). Germline trimming cut 3 bases from V and 1 base from J; bases unmatched to any gene: 1. CDR3 loop: CATSRGTGTNEKLFF. The CDR3 nucleotides are TGTGCCACCAGCAGGGGGACAGGAACTAATGAAAAACTGTTTTTT.

This chain connects TRBV30 to TRBJ1-5; tentative D call: TRBD1 (5 bases). The ends were cut back, 8 bases at V and 6 bases at J, with 14 bases in the middle. The CDR3 is 12 residues long. Germline V gives CDR1 GTSNPN, CDR2 SVGIG (reference sequence). The CDR3 is CAVRGAGQPQHF. CDR3 sequence (DNA): TGTGCCGTAAGAGGGGCCGGTCAGCCCCAGCATTTT.

The genes are TRBV19 and TRBJ2-2, with TRBD2 matching over 8 bases. The J segment lost 4 bases and the V segment lost 3 bases, leaving 7 bases of the junction unmatched. Germline V gene data show CDR1 as LNHDA and CDR2 as SQIVND (reference sequence). CDR3 length: 16 amino acids. The chain's CDR3 is CASSIGSGSGTGELFF. The CDR3 DNA is TGTGCCAGTAGTATTGGCAGCGGGAGCGGCACCGGGGAGCTGTTTTTT.

This clone was counted once. The chain has TRBV9 and TRBJ2-7; the D is unclear. With 4 bases removed from V and 4 bases from J, the gap between germline ends came to 18 bases. From germline, CDR1 is SGDLS and CDR2 YYNGEE. The CDR3 contains 15 residues. CDR3 sequence reads: CASSPGLGVMYEQYF. CDR3 in DNA: TGTGCCAGCAGCCCCGGGCTGGGTGTTATGTACGAGCAGTACTTC.

This chain joins TRBV5-1 and TRBJ1-1, with a tentative D call TRBD1 (5 bases). The CDR3 runs 14 residues. Between the trimmed V and J ends, which lost 4 bases and 0 bases, there was a span of 10 bases. The germline V gene encodes CDR1 SGHRS and CDR2 YFSETQ. CDR3 loop: CASSTGLVNTEAFF. DNA of the CDR3: TGCGCCAGCAGCACGGGGCTTGTGAACACTGAAGCTTTCTTT.

The chain employs TRBV7-9 and TRBJ1-1, with TRBD1 matching 7 bases. Germline V lookup: CDR1 SEHNR, CDR2 FQNEAQ (reference sequence). There are 14 residues in the CDR3. V was clipped by 3 bases and J by 1 base; unmatched bases: 2. Here the CDR3 DNA reads TGTGCCAGCAGCTTGGGACAGCCGAACACTGAAGCTTTCTTT. Encoded protein: CASSLGQPNTEAFF.

In the case of this clone: The junction departs from germline at one end; a sequencing error may be responsible. The V gene is TRBV19, the J gene TRBJ1-1; D uncertain. This CDR3 has 14 amino acids. Germline V gene sequence: CDR1 LNHDA, CDR2 SQIVND (reference sequence). The CDR3 DNA reads as TGTGCCAGTAGAATAGGGTCCGCTACGACTGAAGCTTTCTTT. Protein product: CASRIGSATTEAFF.